These T cell receptor beta chains were read from a single sample in a study of post-analysis software for immune sequencing data. MiXCR was run by TCRdb on the PCR reads, yielding one entry per CDR3 protein. The sample contains about 260,000 distinct CDR3 sequences, 35% to 40% of which appear only once. The sample comprised blood. These receptors were collected from a girl under 18 with multiple sclerosis. Both conserved end residues are part of each CDR3. D genes are given only for firm matches. Only part of the rows carry a size: once, few, many, or a class if the clone is expanded.

D gene	V gene	J gene	clone size	CDR3 DNA	CDR3 protein
NA	TRBV18	TRBJ2-3	few	TGTGCCAGCTCACCATTGGCAGATACGCAGTATTTT	CASSPLADTQYF
NA	TRBV20-1	TRBJ2-1	many	TGCAGTGCTGTCGATAAAGCTCTTGAGCAGTTCTTC	CSAVDKALEQFF
NA	TRBV12-3/TRBV12-4	TRBJ1-1	many	TGTGCCAGCAGTTCTACGGGGGTCACTGAAGCTTTCTTT	CASSSTGVTEAFF
TRBD2	TRBV20-1	TRBJ2-5	many	TGCAGTGCTAGAGCCTTGGGGGGGATGGGAGAGACCCAGTACTTC	CSARALGGMGETQYF
NA	TRBV7-3	TRBJ2-3	few	TGTGCCAGCAGCTTAATAACCTCAGATACGCAGTATTTT	CASSLITSDTQYF
NA	TRBV7-9	TRBJ1-4	many	TGTGCCAGCAGCTTAGCGGAAGAAAAACTGTTTTTT	CASSLAEEKLFF
NA	TRBV20-1	TRBJ1-2	NA	TGCAGTGCTAGCGGGGACACCTATGGCTACACCTTC	CSASGDTYGYTF
NA	TRBV11-3	TRBJ2-3	NA	TGTGCCAGCAGCTCGAGTACCGAGGTGGCAGATACGCAGTATTTT	CASSSSTEVADTQYF
NA	TRBV10-3	TRBJ2-4	many	TGTGCCATCAGTGAGACGTTTCAAGGGATGGCCAAAAACATTCAGTACTTC	CAISETFQGMAKNIQYF
TRBD1	TRBV6-2/TRBV6-3	TRBJ1-1	NA	TGTGCCAGCACCGCCCTTAGACAGGGGGTGAATGAAGCTTTCTTT	CASTALRQGVNEAFF
NA	TRBV5-1	TRBJ1-1	many	TGCGCCAGCAGCTTGGGGCGCGGGTTGGAGATGAACACTGAAGCTTTCTTT	CASSLGRGLEMNTEAFF
NA	TRBV4-1	TRBJ2-2	NA	TGCGCCAGCAGCCAAGCCCCGCAGGGCTCGGGCACCGGGGAGCTGTTTTTT	CASSQAPQGSGTGELFF
NA	TRBV29-1	TRBJ2-1	NA	TGCAGCGTTGTTGGGTCAGAAAAGGGAGGGCAGTTCTTC	CSVVGSEKGGQFF
TRBD1	TRBV6-5	TRBJ1-4	many	TGTGCCAGCAGTGGGGACAGGGGTGAAAAACTGTTTTTT	CASSGDRGEKLFF
NA	TRBV29-1	TRBJ1-1	many	TGCAGCGTTGAAATGCTGACTGGCACTGAAGCTTTCTTT	CSVEMLTGTEAFF
TRBD1	TRBV5-1	TRBJ2-4	many	TGCGCCAGCAGCTTGAGGTCGGAGACAGGGGTCATAATCGGCAAAAACATTCAGTACTTC	CASSLRSETGVIIGKNIQYF
TRBD1	TRBV9	TRBJ2-1	many	TGTGCCAGCAGCGTAGAGGACAGGGCAGTCTACAATGAGCAGTTCTTC	CASSVEDRAVYNEQFF
NA	TRBV27	TRBJ2-3	once	TGTGCCAGCAGTTCCCAGGGGACCATCACTAGCACAGATACGCAGTATTTT	CASSSQGTITSTDTQYF
TRBD2	TRBV20-1	TRBJ2-7	NA	TGCAGTGCTAGACCGCCCGGGACTAGCGGCGAGCAGTACTTC	CSARPPGTSGEQYF
NA	TRBV7-2	TRBJ2-5	many	TGTGCCAGCAGCTTAGCGTTGGCAAGGGAGACCCAGTACTTC	CASSLALARETQYF
TRBD2	TRBV20-1	TRBJ2-3	few	TGCAGTGCGGCTAGCGGGGGGGCCGGGGATACGCAGTATTTT	CSAASGGAGDTQYF
TRBD1	TRBV18	TRBJ2-1	NA	TGTGCCAGCTCACAGGGGACAGACAATGAGCAGTTCTTC	CASSQGTDNEQFF
NA	TRBV9	TRBJ2-7	few	TGTGCCAGCAGCGTACTGTCCGCGGGGTACGAGCAGTACTTC	CASSVLSAGYEQYF
TRBD2	TRBV12-3/TRBV12-4	TRBJ2-1	many	TGTGCCAGCAGTCCGGGGACTAGCGGGAGTGATGAGCAGTTCTTC	CASSPGTSGSDEQFF
NA	TRBV10-3	TRBJ1-6	NA	TGTGCCATCAGTGACATCCCGGGGCAGTCAAGGGATTCACCCCTCCACTTT	CAISDIPGQSRDSPLHF
NA	TRBV7-2	TRBJ2-1	NA	TGTGCCAGCAGCTCTCTCTCCTACAATGAGCAGTTCTTC	CASSSLSYNEQFF
TRBD2	TRBV5-5	TRBJ2-7	few	TGTGCCAGCAACTTGTACGGGACCCCAGGGAGGGACGAGCAGTACTTC	CASNLYGTPGRDEQYF
NA	TRBV12-3/TRBV12-4	TRBJ1-1	NA	TGTGCCAGCAGCCACCGTAGCCCCGGGAGTGGGGCGAACACTGAAGCTTTCTTT	CASSHRSPGSGANTEAFF
TRBD1	TRBV14	TRBJ1-6	few	TGTGCCAGCAGCTATCGACAGGGGGCTTCGCGCCCACCCCTCCACTTT	CASSYRQGASRPPLHF
NA	TRBV10-3	TRBJ2-2	few	TGTGCCACCAGACAGGAGCAATCCGGGGAGCTGTTTTTT	CATRQEQSGELFF
NA	TRBV5-1	TRBJ2-3	NA	TGCGCCAGCAGCTTGGCTCAGGTCGCAGATACGCAGTATTTT	CASSLAQVADTQYF
TRBD1	TRBV6-6	TRBJ2-7	many	TGTGCCAACAGCCTCGGGACAGGACAATTCTACGAGCAGTACTTC	CANSLGTGQFYEQYF
NA	TRBV4-2	TRBJ1-5	NA	TGTGCCAGCAGCCAAGTTTCAAGGGGTCAGCCCCAGCATTTT	CASSQVSRGQPQHF
NA	TRBV15	TRBJ2-5	NA	TGTGCCACCAGCAGAGGGGGTTGGATACGTCCTCAAGAGACCCAGTACTTC	CATSRGGWIRPQETQYF
TRBD1	TRBV7-2	TRBJ1-4	many	TGTGCCAGCAGCAGGACAGGGTTTGCAACTAATGAAAAACTGTTTTTT	CASSRTGFATNEKLFF
NA	TRBV7-6	TRBJ2-2	many	TGTGCCAGCAGCTTAGAACGTTCCGCCGGGGAGCTGTTTTTT	CASSLERSAGELFF
NA	TRBV9	TRBJ1-6	NA	TGTGCCAGCAGCGTAGACCAGGATTCACCCCTCCACTTT	CASSVDQDSPLHF